Listed here is a single TCR beta chain. The data were taken from a study of T-cell reconstitution after alpha-beta-depleted transplantation in children. The TCRbeta library was prepared with unique molecular identifiers. TCRdb called the PCR reads again in MiXCR, with one record for every CDR3 protein. The sample gives some 640,000 distinct CDR3 sequences, roughly 17% of which show up once; 1.1% is in the top ten. The material sequenced was PBMCs from the stem cell graft donor, taken from the stem cell graft. This clonotype was obtained from a human donor who donated a stem cell graft to a child with acute myeloid leukemia.

Here the CDR3 reads CASSLGVRNTEAFF. CDR3 DNA: TGTGCCAGCAGTTTGGGGGTCCGGAACACTGAAGCTTTCTTT. The chain joins TRBV12-3 or TRBV12-4 to TRBJ1-1; a possible D gene is TRBD1 (5 bases). V lost 3 bases to trimming and J lost 1 base, with 9 bases between them. CDR3 length equals 14 residues.